The present entry profiles one T cell receptor beta chain with its context. What it binds is not known. Its ends do not fully match the called genes, so a read error is possible. This entry is derived from a study of beta chain features in type 1 diabetes. Study in general: The patient and healthy donor groups were comparable for age, gender and cell yields. Study results and caveats: Type 1 diabetes patients had TCRB CDR3s that were shorter (moderately but significantly so) in all four CD4+ subsets.

The entirety of the isolated RNA underwent reverse transcription, so expressed TCRB transcripts were sequenced. Clones were sequenced by immunoSEQ multiplex PCR, and TCRdb holds only the in-frame ones, with some missing. The table shows 900,000 or so clones, with under 20% occurring only once. CDR1 and CDR2 from the germline V gene are SGHTA and FQGNSA. This CDR3 has 12 amino acids. This chain links TRBV7-2 with TRBJ2-3, with 7 bases fitting TRBD2. This sequence was found in a young woman in good health. The source material was naive CD4+ T cells from blood. CDR3: CASSLAEDTQYF. The DNA of the CDR3 is TGTGCCAGCAGCCTAGCGGAAGATACGCAGTATTTT.